This T cell receptor beta chain stems from a study of blood T cell repertoires in COVID-19. Study details: COVID-19 samples, acute and convalescent, were from the United States, Italy and Spain. T cells, B-cell-depleted T cells, or PBMCs provided the cDNA or gDNA that served as material.

Sequencing used immunoSEQ multiplex PCR; TCRdb keeps in-frame clones, though not all of them. This sample has a few hundred thousand clones, with roughly 80% found just once. This TCR came from a young woman with acute or convalescent COVID-19. The sequencing sample was made of peripheral blood.

CDR3 amino acids: CASSTGGANEKLFF. CDR3 coding DNA: TGTGCCAGCAGTACAGGGGGAGCTAATGAAAAACTGTTTTTT. The chain carries TRBV28 and TRBJ1-4, with 8 bases lining up with TRBD1. The germline CDR1 and CDR2 sequences are MDHEN and SYDVKM. V lost 5 bases to trimming and J lost 3 bases; unmatched junction nucleotides: 2. This CDR3 comprises 14 residues.